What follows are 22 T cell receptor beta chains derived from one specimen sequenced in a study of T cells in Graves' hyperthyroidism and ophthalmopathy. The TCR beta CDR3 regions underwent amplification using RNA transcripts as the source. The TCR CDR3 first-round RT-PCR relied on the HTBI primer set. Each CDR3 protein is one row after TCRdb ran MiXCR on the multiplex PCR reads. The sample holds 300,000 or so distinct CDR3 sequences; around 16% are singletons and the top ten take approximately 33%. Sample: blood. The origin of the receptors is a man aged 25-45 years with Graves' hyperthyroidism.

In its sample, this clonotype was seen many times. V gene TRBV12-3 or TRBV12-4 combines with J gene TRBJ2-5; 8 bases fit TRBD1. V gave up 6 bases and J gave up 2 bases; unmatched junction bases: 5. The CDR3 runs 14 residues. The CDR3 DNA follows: TGTGCCAGCAGGCCGGGACAGGTTCAAGAGACCCAGTACTTC. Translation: CASRPGQVQETQYF.

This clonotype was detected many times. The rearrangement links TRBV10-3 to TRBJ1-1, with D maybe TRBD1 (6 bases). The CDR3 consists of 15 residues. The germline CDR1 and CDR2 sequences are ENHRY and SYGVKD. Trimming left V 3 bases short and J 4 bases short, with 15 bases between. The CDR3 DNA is TGTGCCATCAGTGACGGAAGTGGGGGCTTCACTGAAGCTTTCTTT. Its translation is CAISDGSGGFTEAFF.

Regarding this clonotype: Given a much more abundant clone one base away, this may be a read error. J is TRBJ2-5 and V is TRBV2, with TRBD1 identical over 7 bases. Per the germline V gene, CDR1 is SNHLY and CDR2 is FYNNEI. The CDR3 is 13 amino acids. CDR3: CASGQGEGEIQYF. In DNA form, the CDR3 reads TGTGCCAGCGGCCAGGGGGAAGGAGAGATCCAGTACTTC. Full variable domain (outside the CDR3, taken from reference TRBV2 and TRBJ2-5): EPEVTQTPSHQVTQMGQEVILRCVPISNHLYFYWYRQILGQKVEFLVSFYNNEISEKSEIFDDQFSVERPDGSNFTLKIRSTKLEDSAMYFCASGQGEGEIQYFGPGTRLLVL.

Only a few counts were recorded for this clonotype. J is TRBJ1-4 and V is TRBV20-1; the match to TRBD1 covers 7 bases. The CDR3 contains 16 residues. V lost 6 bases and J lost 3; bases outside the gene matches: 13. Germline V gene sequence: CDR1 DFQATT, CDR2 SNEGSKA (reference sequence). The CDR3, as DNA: TGCAGTGCGATTGACAGGGAAGGGGTGGCTAATGAAAAACTGTTTTTT. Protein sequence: CSAIDREGVANEKLFF.

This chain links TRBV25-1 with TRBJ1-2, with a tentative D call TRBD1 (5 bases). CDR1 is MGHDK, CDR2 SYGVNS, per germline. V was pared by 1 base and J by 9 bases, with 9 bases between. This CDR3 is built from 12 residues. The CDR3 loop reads CASSELGGSYTF. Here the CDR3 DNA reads TGTGCCAGCAGTGAATTGGGGGGTAGCTACACCTTC.

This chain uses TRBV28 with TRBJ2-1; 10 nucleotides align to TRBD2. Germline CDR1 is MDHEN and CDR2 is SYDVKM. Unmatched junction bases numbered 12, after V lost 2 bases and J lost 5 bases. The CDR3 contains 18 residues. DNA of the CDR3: TGTGCCAGCAGTTTACGGACGCTAGCGGGAGAGTTCGACAATGAGCAGTTCTTC. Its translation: CASSLRTLAGEFDNEQFF.

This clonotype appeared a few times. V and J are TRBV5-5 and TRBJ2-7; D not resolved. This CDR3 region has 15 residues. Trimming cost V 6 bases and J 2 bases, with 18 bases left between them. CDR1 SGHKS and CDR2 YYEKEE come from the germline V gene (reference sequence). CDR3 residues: CASTTHRAVTYEQYF. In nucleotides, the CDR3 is TGTGCCAGCACCACCCATCGAGCAGTTACCTACGAGCAGTACTTC.

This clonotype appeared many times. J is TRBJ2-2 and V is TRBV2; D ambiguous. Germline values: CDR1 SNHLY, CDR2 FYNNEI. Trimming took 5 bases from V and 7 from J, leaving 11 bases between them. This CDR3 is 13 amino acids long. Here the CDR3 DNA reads TGTGCCAGCAGTAGGCAGGACCTCGGGGAGCTGTTTTTT. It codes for CASSRQDLGELFF.

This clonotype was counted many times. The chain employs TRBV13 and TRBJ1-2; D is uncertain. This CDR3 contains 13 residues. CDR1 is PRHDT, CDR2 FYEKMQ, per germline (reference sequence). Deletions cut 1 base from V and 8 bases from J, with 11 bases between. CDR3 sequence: CASSLVSLEGYTF. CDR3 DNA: TGTGCCAGCAGCTTAGTATCACTGGAGGGCTACACCTTC.

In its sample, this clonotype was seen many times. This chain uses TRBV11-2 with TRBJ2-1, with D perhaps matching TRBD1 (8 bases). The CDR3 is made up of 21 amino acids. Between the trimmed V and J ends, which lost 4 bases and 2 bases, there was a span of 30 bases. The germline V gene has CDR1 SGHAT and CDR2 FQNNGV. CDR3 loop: CASSSWGGKTRQGRAYNEQFF. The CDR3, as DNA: TGTGCCAGCAGCTCCTGGGGGGGAAAAACACGACAGGGGAGAGCCTACAATGAGCAGTTCTTC.

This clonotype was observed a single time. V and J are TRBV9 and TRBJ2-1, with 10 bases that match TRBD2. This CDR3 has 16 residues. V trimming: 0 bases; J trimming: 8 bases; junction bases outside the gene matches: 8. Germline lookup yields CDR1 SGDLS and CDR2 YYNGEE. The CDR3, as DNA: TGTGCCAGCAGCGTAGACCCAGCGGGAGGGCCAGATGAGCAGTTCTTC. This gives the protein CASSVDPAGGPDEQFF.

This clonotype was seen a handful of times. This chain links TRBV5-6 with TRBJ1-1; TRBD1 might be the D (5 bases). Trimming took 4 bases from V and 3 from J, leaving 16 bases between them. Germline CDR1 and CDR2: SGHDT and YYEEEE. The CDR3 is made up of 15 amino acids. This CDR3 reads CASSAEGLLYTEAFF. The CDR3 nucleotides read TGTGCCAGCAGCGCAGAGGGGCTTCTCTACACTGAAGCTTTCTTT.

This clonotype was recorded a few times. CDR3: CATSRAIPRQASYGYTF. DNA of the CDR3: TGTGCCACCAGCAGAGCCATCCCCCGGCAGGCCTCCTATGGCTACACCTTC. The rearrangement joins TRBV15 to TRBJ1-2; no reliable D call. The CDR3 is made up of 17 amino acids. The germline V and J ends were trimmed by 1 base and 4 bases, with 19 bases remaining between them. Germline lookup yields CDR1 LNHNV and CDR2 YYDKDF (reference sequence).

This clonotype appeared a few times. CDR3 DNA sequence: TGTGCCAGCAGCTTGGCGGGGGCGGAAGAGACCCAGTACTTC. Its protein is CASSLAGAEETQYF. The V call is TRBV5-4, the J call TRBJ2-5; the D gene could be TRBD1 or TRBD2 (6 bases each). The germline V and J ends were trimmed by 0 bases and 3 bases, with 9 bases remaining between them. CDR1 is SGHNT and CDR2 is YYREEE in the germline V gene (reference sequence). CDR3 length: 14 residues. Based on the CDR3 plus reference TRBV5-4 and TRBJ2-5, the full variable domain is ETGVTQSPTHLIKTRGQQVTLRCSSQSGHNTVSWYQQALGQGPQFIFQYYREEENGRGNFPPRFSGLQFPNYSSELNVNALELDDSALYLCASSLAGAEETQYFGPGTRLLVL.

CDR3 nucleotides: TGTGCTAGTGGTTGCCCAGGTAGCACAGATACGCAGTATTTT. It yields the protein CASGCPGSTDTQYF. The rearrangement uses TRBV12-5 and TRBJ2-3, with D unclear. Germline loops: CDR1 LGHNT, CDR2 FRNRAP. The CDR3 consists of 14 residues. Trimming removed 4 bases at V and 0 bases at J, with 8 bases between.

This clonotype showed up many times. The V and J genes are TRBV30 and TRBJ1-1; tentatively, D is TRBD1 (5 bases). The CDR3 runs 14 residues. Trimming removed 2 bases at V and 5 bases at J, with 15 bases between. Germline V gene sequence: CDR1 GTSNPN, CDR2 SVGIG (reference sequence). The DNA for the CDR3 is TGTGCCTGGAGTAGGGGATCAGGGAATACTGAAGCTTTCTTT. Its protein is CAWSRGSGNTEAFF.

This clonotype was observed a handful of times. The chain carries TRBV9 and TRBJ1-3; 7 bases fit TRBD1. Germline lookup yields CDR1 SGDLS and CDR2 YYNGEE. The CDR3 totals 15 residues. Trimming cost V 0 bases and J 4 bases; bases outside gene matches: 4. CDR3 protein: CASSVDSGGGNTIYF. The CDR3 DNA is TGTGCCAGCAGCGTAGATTCAGGGGGAGGAAACACCATATATTTT.

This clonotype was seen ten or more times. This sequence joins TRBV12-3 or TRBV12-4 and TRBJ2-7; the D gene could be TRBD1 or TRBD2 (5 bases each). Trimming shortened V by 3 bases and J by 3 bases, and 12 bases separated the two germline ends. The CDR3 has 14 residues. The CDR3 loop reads CASSFGGPLYEQYF. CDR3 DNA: TGTGCCAGCAGTTTTGGGGGACCCCTCTACGAGCAGTACTTC.

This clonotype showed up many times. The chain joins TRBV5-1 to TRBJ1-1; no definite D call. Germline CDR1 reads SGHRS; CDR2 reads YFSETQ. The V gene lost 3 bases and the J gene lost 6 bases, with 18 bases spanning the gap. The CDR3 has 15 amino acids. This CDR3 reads CASSSKLQSSAEAFF. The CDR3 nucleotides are TGCGCCAGCAGCTCGAAGTTGCAGAGCTCTGCTGAAGCTTTCTTT.

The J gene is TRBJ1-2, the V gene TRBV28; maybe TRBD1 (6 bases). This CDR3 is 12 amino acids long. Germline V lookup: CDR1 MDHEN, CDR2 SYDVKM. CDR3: CATQGPNYGYTF. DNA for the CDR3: TGTGCGACACAGGGACCTAACTATGGCTACACCTTC.

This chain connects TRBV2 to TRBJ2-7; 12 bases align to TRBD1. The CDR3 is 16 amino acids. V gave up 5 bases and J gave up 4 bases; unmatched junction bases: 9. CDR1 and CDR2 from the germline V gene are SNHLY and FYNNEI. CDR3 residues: CASSMHRDRGQYEQYF. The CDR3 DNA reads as TGTGCCAGCAGTATGCACCGGGACAGGGGGCAATACGAGCAGTACTTC.

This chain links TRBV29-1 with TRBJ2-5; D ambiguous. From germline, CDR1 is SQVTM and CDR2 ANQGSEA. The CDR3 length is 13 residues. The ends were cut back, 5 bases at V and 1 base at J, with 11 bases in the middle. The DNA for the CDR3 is TGCAGCGTTTCTATGGGGATCCAAGAGACCCAGTACTTC. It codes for CSVSMGIQETQYF.